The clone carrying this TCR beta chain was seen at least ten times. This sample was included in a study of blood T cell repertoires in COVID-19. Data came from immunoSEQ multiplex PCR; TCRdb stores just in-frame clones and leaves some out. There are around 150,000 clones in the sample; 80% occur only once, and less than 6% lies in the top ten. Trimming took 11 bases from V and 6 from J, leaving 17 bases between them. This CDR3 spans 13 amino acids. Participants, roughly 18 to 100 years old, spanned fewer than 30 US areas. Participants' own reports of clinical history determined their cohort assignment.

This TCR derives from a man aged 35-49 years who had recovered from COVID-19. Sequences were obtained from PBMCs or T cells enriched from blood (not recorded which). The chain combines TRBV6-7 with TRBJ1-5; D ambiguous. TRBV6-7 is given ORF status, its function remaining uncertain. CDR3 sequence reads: CAHLWTRVQPQHF. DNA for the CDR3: TGTGCCCACCTATGGACGAGGGTTCAGCCCCAGCATTTT.